Shown below are 32 T cell receptor beta chains from a single sample sequenced in a study of blood T cell repertoires in COVID-19. Some clones are missing from TCRdb's copy, which holds only in-frame ones; the method was immunoSEQ multiplex PCR. The data show roughly 150,000 clones, 65% to 85% seen once. Source material: peripheral blood. These receptors were taken from a man aged 65 to 79 with active or convalescent COVID-19.

J is TRBJ1-3 and V is TRBV6-5; D is unresolved. The germline V and J ends were trimmed by 6 bases and 0 bases, with 6 bases remaining between them. CDR1 MNHEY and CDR2 SVGAGI come from the germline V gene. There are 13 residues in the CDR3. CDR3 residues: CASRPSSGNTIYF. For the CDR3, the DNA is TGTGCCAGCAGGCCCAGCTCTGGAAACACCATATATTTT.

The rearrangement links TRBV12-3 or TRBV12-4 to TRBJ2-2, with D perhaps TRBD2 (5 bases). V was clipped by 3 bases and J by 4 bases, with 6 bases between them. The CDR3 length is 13 residues. CDR3 loop: CASSLGSTGELFF. The CDR3 DNA sequence: TGTGCCAGCAGTTTGGGGAGCACCGGGGAGCTGTTTTTT.

This chain links TRBV11-2 with TRBJ2-2; 16 bases align to TRBD2. There are 19 residues in the CDR3. Trimming at V came to 4 bases and at J to 3 bases, leaving 8 bases not matched to a gene. Germline V gene sequence: CDR1 SGHAT, CDR2 FQNNGV. The CDR3 sequence: CASSYMEGLAGGYTGELFF. The CDR3 DNA sequence: TGTGCCAGCAGCTACATGGAGGGACTAGCGGGAGGGTACACCGGGGAGCTGTTTTTT.

This sequence joins TRBV6-5 and TRBJ2-5; 10 nucleotides align to TRBD2. Germline values: CDR1 MNHEY, CDR2 SVGAGI. The CDR3 is 15 residues long. Trimming removed 2 bases from V and 4 bases from J; junction bases left unmatched: 4. CDR3 amino acids: CASSYAASGRETQYF. The CDR3 DNA is TGTGCCAGCAGTTACGCGGCTAGCGGGAGAGAGACCCAGTACTTC.

The gene calls are TRBV4-3 and TRBJ2-7; D call uncertain. This CDR3 contains 16 residues. Germline-derived CDR1 and CDR2 are LGHNA and YSLEER. Trimming pared 0 bases from V and 0 bases from J, leaving 12 bases between. In nucleotides, the CDR3 is TGCGCCAGCAGCCAAGATCAGGCTTTGAGCTCCTACGAGCAGTACTTC. Protein: CASSQDQALSSYEQYF.

This chain joins TRBV28 and TRBJ2-7, with 10 bases fitting TRBD2. V shed 5 bases and J 4 bases; nucleotides not matched to a gene: 8. Looked up from germline, CDR1 is MDHEN and CDR2 is SYDVKM. The CDR3 sequence is 15 residues long. CDR3 loop: CASSPASGSLYEQYF. CDR3 DNA: TGTGCCAGCAGTCCCGCTAGCGGGAGTTTATACGAGCAGTACTTC.

In DNA form, the CDR3 reads TGCGCCAGCAGACGGGACAGGGGTCGGCTGGCTGAAGCTTTCTTT. Translated: CASRRDRGRLAEAFF. The chain joins TRBV10-1 to TRBJ1-1; 10 nucleotides agree with TRBD1. Germline CDR1 and CDR2: WNHNN and SYGVQD (reference sequence). The CDR3 sequence is 15 residues long. J gave up 6 bases and V 6 bases, and 10 bases lay outside the gene matches.

This rearrangement joins TRBV27 to TRBJ2-1; possible D gene TRBD1, 7 bases. The CDR3 is 16 residues long. Germline V gives CDR1 MNHEY, CDR2 SMNVEV (reference sequence). The ends were cut back, 5 bases at V and 6 bases at J, with 20 bases in the middle. The CDR3 DNA is TGTGCCAGCAGTCGACGGACAGGAGGGCCCTCCAATGAGCAGTTCTTC. This translates into CASSRRTGGPSNEQFF.

This clone was recorded only once. V is TRBV6-2 or TRBV6-3 and J is TRBJ1-1, with 9 bases that match TRBD1. Germline V lookup: CDR1 MNHEY, CDR2 SVGEGT. This CDR3 contains 17 residues. V gave up 6 bases and J gave up 1 base; unmatched junction bases: 12. The CDR3 region has the DNA TGTGCCAGCAGATACGACCCGGGACAGGGAGGGAACACTGAAGCTTTCTTT. It specifies CASRYDPGQGGNTEAFF.

This clone has only one observation. The gene calls are TRBV6-5 and TRBJ1-5, with D uncertain. Germline CDR1 and CDR2: MNHEY and SVGAGI. Trimming left V 7 bases short and J 1 base short, with 11 bases between. CDR3 length: 14 amino acids. CDR3: CASNPLGSNQPQHF. The CDR3 nucleotides read TGTGCCAGCAATCCACTGGGCAGCAATCAGCCCCAGCATTTT.

The J gene is TRBJ1-2, the V gene TRBV19, with a tentative D call TRBD1 (6 bases). CDR1 and CDR2 (germline): LNHDA, SQIVND (reference sequence). The CDR3 length is 14 residues. V lost 1 base and J 5 bases, leaving 11 bases between the germline ends. The CDR3 spells CASSIGRTDYGYTF. The CDR3 DNA reads TGTGCCAGTAGTATAGGCAGGACAGATTATGGCTACACCTTC.

The chain links TRBV9 to TRBJ2-3; TRBD2 matches 8 bases. CDR1 SGDLS and CDR2 YYNGEE come from the germline V gene. The V and J ends lost 3 bases and 0 bases, in that order; junction bases with no gene match: 6. This CDR3 has 16 amino acids. CDR3 nucleotide sequence: TGTGCCAGCAGCGAGATAGCGGGAATTAGCACAGATACGCAGTATTTT. Protein product: CASSEIAGISTDTQYF.

The J gene is TRBJ2-7, the V gene TRBV7-2; 8 nucleotides align to TRBD1. The J segment lost 1 base and the V segment lost 3 bases, leaving 5 bases of the junction unmatched. The CDR3 consists of 15 residues. Germline V gene lookup returns CDR1 SGHTA and CDR2 FQGNSA. This chain's CDR3 is CASSFDRGRSYEQYF. The DNA of the CDR3 is TGTGCCAGCAGCTTTGACAGGGGACGGTCCTACGAGCAGTACTTC.

The chain recombines TRBV2 with TRBJ1-6; maybe TRBD1 (6 bases). The V end lost 3 bases, the J end lost 10 bases, and 13 bases lay between the germline ends. The CDR3 contains 14 residues. From germline, CDR1 is SNHLY and CDR2 FYNNEI. CDR3 loop: CASSDRGNRSPLHF. CDR3 DNA: TGTGCCAGCAGTGATAGGGGGAATCGATCACCCCTCCACTTT.

This clone has a single count. The gene calls are TRBV7-2 and TRBJ2-7; the match to TRBD2 covers 7 bases. The CDR3 is 15 amino acids. Germline loops: CDR1 SGHTA, CDR2 FQGNSA. J lost 2 bases, V lost 6 bases, and 10 bases had no gene match. CDR3 protein: CASSPQSGVTYEQYF. CDR3 in DNA: TGTGCCAGCAGTCCCCAGAGCGGGGTAACCTACGAGCAGTACTTC.

This chain uses TRBV7-9 with TRBJ2-3; D gene ambiguous. The length of the CDR3 is 13 residues. Trimming left V 5 bases short and J 0 bases short, with 6 bases between. The V gene's germline CDR1 is SEHNR and CDR2 FQNEAQ (reference sequence). CDR3 in DNA: TGTGCCAGCAGCAATACTAGCACAGATACGCAGTATTTT. Its protein product is CASSNTSTDTQYF.

The genes are TRBV24-1 and TRBJ2-1; 8 nucleotides match TRBD1. Per the germline V gene, CDR1 is KGHDR and CDR2 is SFDVKD. J gave up 9 bases and V 12 bases, and 12 bases lay outside the gene matches. The CDR3 consists of 13 residues. The CDR3 sequence: CAVQGADEIEQFF. In DNA form, the CDR3 reads TGTGCCGTCCAGGGGGCAGATGAGATTGAGCAGTTCTTC.

This rearrangement joins TRBV27 to TRBJ2-7; 7 nucleotides match TRBD1. This CDR3 is 14 amino acids long. The germline gives CDR1 MNHEY, CDR2 SMNVEV (reference sequence). The ends lost 4 bases at V and 6 bases at J; junction bases unmatched: 9. CDR3 amino acids: CASSSPTGLREQYF. In DNA, the CDR3 is TGTGCCAGCAGTTCCCCGACAGGGTTACGCGAGCAGTACTTC.

This clone was seen only once. The chain combines TRBV27 with TRBJ1-1; D possibly corresponds to TRBD1 (5 bases). V lost 6 bases, J lost 3 bases, and 8 bases lay in between. The length of the CDR3 is 12 residues. In germline, CDR1 is MNHEY, CDR2 SMNVEV (reference sequence). This CDR3 reads CASRRGDTEAFF. In DNA, the CDR3 is TGTGCCAGCAGAAGGGGTGACACTGAAGCTTTCTTT.

This chain connects TRBV11-2 to TRBJ2-7; TRBD2 might be the D (6 bases). CDR1 is SGHAT and CDR2 is FQNNGV in the germline V gene. V was pared by 1 base and J by 12 bases, with 10 bases between. The CDR3 sequence is 11 residues long. CDR3 nucleotides: TGTGCCAGCAGCTTAGGGGAGGTGAGGTACTTC. It encodes CASSLGEVRYF.

CDR3 loop: CAISTGMVGYTF. CDR3 nucleotides: TGTGCCATCTCCACCGGGATGGTTGGCTACACCTTC. The chain recombines TRBV10-3 with TRBJ1-2; D uncertain. Trimming shortened V by 8 bases and J by 7 bases, and 14 bases separated the two germline ends. In germline, CDR1 is ENHRY, CDR2 SYGVKD. The CDR3 runs to 12 residues.

J is TRBJ1-2 and V is TRBV2, with no clear D. Germline V gene sequence: CDR1 SNHLY, CDR2 FYNNEI. The CDR3 contains 12 residues. Trimming pared 7 bases from V and 2 bases from J, leaving 8 bases between. CDR3 DNA sequence: TGTGCCAGCACTCGGTTGAACTATGGCTACACCTTC. This translates into CASTRLNYGYTF.

The chain combines TRBV2 with TRBJ1-6; D uncertain. V shed 2 bases and J shed 14 bases, with 13 bases lying between them. The germline V gene encodes CDR1 SNHLY and CDR2 FYNNEI. The CDR3 loop spans 13 amino acids. This chain's CDR3 is CASSEWAGEALHF. CDR3 DNA: TGTGCCAGCAGTGAATGGGCAGGCGAAGCCCTCCACTTT.

The table lists this clone with a few counts. Other DNA sequences in the sample encode the same CDR3. Here the CDR3 DNA reads TGTGCCAGCTCACCCAGACAAGACAATCAGCCCCAGCATTTT. It yields the protein CASSPRQDNQPQHF. This chain joins TRBV18 and TRBJ1-5; D is undetermined. Trimming stripped 3 bases from V and 3 bases from J, with 9 bases between. In germline, CDR1 is KGHSH, CDR2 LQKENI. CDR3 length: 14 amino acids.

V is TRBV10-3 and J is TRBJ1-2, with 12 bases aligning to TRBD1. The V segment lost 8 bases and the J segment 8 bases; nucleotides outside the gene matches: 15. The CDR3 extends over 16 amino acids. Germline V gene data show CDR1 as ENHRY and CDR2 as SYGVKD. The CDR3 is CAIGRPGQGAFEGYTF. CDR3 nucleotide sequence: TGTGCCATCGGCCGACCGGGACAGGGGGCGTTTGAAGGCTACACCTTC.

The rearrangement links TRBV30 to TRBJ2-2; D remains unclear. CDR3 length: 12 residues. Germline assignment: CDR1 GTSNPN and CDR2 SVGIG (reference sequence). V lost 2 bases and J lost 6, with 7 bases in between. The DNA of the CDR3 is TGTGCCTGGAGTTTCGTCTCCGGGGAGCTGTTTTTT. This translates into CAWSFVSGELFF.

V usage is TRBV12-3 or TRBV12-4 and J usage is TRBJ1-2, with TRBD1 as a possible D gene (5 bases). Between the trimmed V and J ends, which lost 6 bases and 8 bases, there was a span of 16 bases. The CDR3 sequence is 13 residues long. CDR3 region: CASSPRGVEGYTF. The CDR3 nucleotides are TGTGCCAGCAGCCCTCGGGGGGTCGAGGGCTACACCTTC.

This clone was found once. The chain combines TRBV6-2 or TRBV6-3 with TRBJ1-2, with a possible D match to TRBD1 (6 bases). The CDR3 is made up of 14 amino acids. V was pared by 5 bases and J by 4 bases, with 14 bases between. The germline CDR1 and CDR2 sequences are MNHEY and SVGEGT. In DNA, the CDR3 is TGTGCCAGCAGTGACTTTGACAGGTTCTATGGCTACACCTTC. Amino acid sequence: CASSDFDRFYGYTF.

Only one count was recorded for this clone. V gene TRBV3-1 (or the pseudogene TRBV3-2) combines with J gene TRBJ1-5; D call uncertain. Germline V lookup: CDR1 LGHDT, CDR2 YNNKEL (reference sequence). V was pared by 4 bases and J by 10 bases, with 17 bases between. The CDR3 runs to 14 residues. The CDR3 DNA reads TGTGCCAGCAGCCTAGACACTGTCTCCCGTCCCCAGCATTTT. Encoded protein: CASSLDTVSRPQHF.

This clone was observed a handful of times. The chain uses TRBV14 and TRBJ1-1; D call uncertain. V shed 4 bases and J shed 1 base, with 10 bases lying between them. Germline loops: CDR1 SGHDN, CDR2 FVKESK. This CDR3 region has 14 residues. CDR3 sequence: CASSREHSNTEAFF. The CDR3 nucleotides read TGTGCCAGCAGCCGGGAGCACTCGAACACTGAAGCTTTCTTT.

V and J are TRBV14 and TRBJ1-2, with 7 bases aligning to TRBD1. In germline, CDR1 is SGHDN, CDR2 FVKESK. V trimming: 4 bases; J trimming: 8 bases; junction bases outside the gene matches: 10. CDR3 length: 14 amino acids. CDR3 sequence (DNA): TGTGCCAGCAGCCCCTGGGACAGCCGGCACGGCTACACCTTC. It is translated as CASSPWDSRHGYTF.

The chain combines TRBV6-5 with TRBJ2-1; TRBD1 matches 9 bases. The V segment lost 6 bases and the J segment 4 bases; nucleotides outside the gene matches: 4. The CDR3 consists of 14 residues. Germline values: CDR1 MNHEY, CDR2 SVGAGI. The CDR3, as DNA: TGTGCCAGCAGGGGACAGGGAAGATACAATGAGCAGTTCTTC. Its protein product is CASRGQGRYNEQFF.